The rows below give T cell receptor beta chains drawn from one sample of a study of T cell changes during pregnancy in multiple sclerosis. Here immunoSEQ multiplex PCR was the method, and the copy in TCRdb shows in-frame clones only, minus some. The sample consists of fewer than 80,000 clones, 94% of them appearing once. This specimen was CD4+ T cells from peripheral blood mononuclear cells, taken after pregnancy. The receptors were sampled from a female donor with multiple sclerosis, enrolled in a pregnancy study. Both conserved end residues are part of each CDR3. The D gene is left open where the match is weak.

d_gene: .; v_gene: TRBV23-1; j_gene: TRBJ1-5; CDR3aa: CASRRPNGDQPQHF
d_gene: .; v_gene: TRBV5-1; j_gene: TRBJ2-1; CDR3aa: CASSISRVHEQFF
d_gene: TRBD1; v_gene: TRBV6-1; j_gene: TRBJ1-1; CDR3aa: CASWGSWDRVRAFF
d_gene: TRBD1; v_gene: TRBV11-3; j_gene: TRBJ2-3; CDR3aa: CASSLVTGVLVDYTDTQYF
d_gene: .; v_gene: TRBV5-4; j_gene: TRBJ1-1; CDR3aa: CASSLGLLGVGNTEAFF
d_gene: TRBD1; v_gene: TRBV5-4; j_gene: TRBJ2-5; CDR3aa: CASSPTLVDRGNPETQYF
d_gene: .; v_gene: TRBV7-9; j_gene: TRBJ2-5; CDR3aa: CASSLPVVRAETQYF
d_gene: TRBD2; v_gene: TRBV2; j_gene: TRBJ2-7; CDR3aa: CASSEGGGPYEQYF
d_gene: TRBD2; v_gene: TRBV7-2; j_gene: TRBJ2-7; CDR3aa: CASSLAPPSGGYYEQYF
d_gene: .; v_gene: TRBV7-9; j_gene: TRBJ2-2; CDR3aa: CASSPFETSNTGELFF
d_gene: TRBD1; v_gene: TRBV6-5; j_gene: TRBJ2-7; CDR3aa: CASSRPGQAYEQYF
d_gene: .; v_gene: TRBV19; j_gene: TRBJ1-5; CDR3aa: CASTPLFPYQPQHF
d_gene: .; v_gene: TRBV7-9; j_gene: TRBJ1-1; CDR3aa: CASPGEAFF
d_gene: .; v_gene: TRBV5-5; j_gene: TRBJ1-1; CDR3aa: CASSPSVQRGFF
d_gene: TRBD2; v_gene: TRBV28; j_gene: TRBJ2-7; CDR3aa: CASNRGASGRREQYF
d_gene: TRBD1; v_gene: TRBV14; j_gene: TRBJ2-2; CDR3aa: CASSQDLGTGATGELFF
d_gene: TRBD1; v_gene: TRBV6-1; j_gene: TRBJ2-7; CDR3aa: CASSLTGVYEQYF
d_gene: TRBD2; v_gene: TRBV18; j_gene: TRBJ2-3; CDR3aa: CASSREGLAGDTQYF
d_gene: TRBD2; v_gene: TRBV5-1; j_gene: TRBJ2-5; CDR3aa: CASSRSGTQETQYF
d_gene: .; v_gene: TRBV7-8; j_gene: TRBJ2-1; CDR3aa: CASSLGGRSYNEQFF
d_gene: TRBD2; v_gene: TRBV5-1; j_gene: TRBJ2-7; CDR3aa: CASSSATSVEAEQYF
d_gene: .; v_gene: TRBV5-4; j_gene: TRBJ2-1; CDR3aa: CASRRGIVGEQFF
d_gene: .; v_gene: TRBV5-1; j_gene: TRBJ1-1; CDR3aa: CASSLTGRAAFF
d_gene: TRBD1; v_gene: TRBV7-8; j_gene: TRBJ2-1; CDR3aa: CASSLAGQGANEQFF
d_gene: .; v_gene: TRBV27; j_gene: TRBJ1-5; CDR3aa: CASSTRDGRNQPQHF
d_gene: .; v_gene: TRBV4-2; j_gene: TRBJ1-4; CDR3aa: CASSHGGGAANEKLFF
d_gene: TRBD2; v_gene: TRBV13; j_gene: TRBJ2-3; CDR3aa: CASSWRTSGNTDTQYF
d_gene: TRBD1; v_gene: TRBV7-9; j_gene: TRBJ1-1; CDR3aa: CASSPPGTENTEAFF
d_gene: TRBD2; v_gene: TRBV14; j_gene: TRBJ2-7; CDR3aa: CASSQGTSGSREQYF
d_gene: TRBD1; v_gene: TRBV14; j_gene: TRBJ1-1; CDR3aa: CASSQDRDTEAFF